This T cell receptor beta chain was recovered during a study of CD8 T cells in Susac syndrome. FACS was used to enrich TEMRA cells, whereas the CD8+ and CD4+ T cells were obtained by negative isolation. The CDR3 totals 12 residues. V lost 0 bases to trimming and J lost 8 bases, with 7 bases between them. The V gene's germline CDR1 is LGHDT and CDR2 YNNKEL (reference sequence). RNA was extracted with the RNeasy kit, and a quantity of roughly 0.45 to 1 ug was reverse transcribed using random hexamers. TCRdb re-called the immunoSEQ multiplex PCR reads with MiXCR, one entry per CDR3 protein. This sample yields 400,000 or so distinct CDR3 sequences, of which approximately 85% are seen a single time; about 0.1% belongs to the top ten.

The sample comprised CD8+ T cells from PBMCs. This chain uses TRBV3-1 with TRBJ1-1; D is undetermined. This sequence originates from a human donor with multiple sclerosis. The DNA for the CDR3 is TGTGCCAGCAGCCAAGATATCCAAGAAGCTTTCTTT. It yields the protein CASSQDIQEAFF.